The clone carrying this TCR beta chain was found many times. Germline CDR1 and CDR2: MNHNS and SASEGT. J gave up 3 bases and V 6 bases, and 13 bases lay outside the gene matches. CDR3 length: 16 residues. The sample is drawn from a study of T-cell reconstitution after alpha-beta-depleted transplantation in children. A library of TCRbeta sequences, prepared with unique molecular identifiers, was generated. Each CDR3 protein gets one entry after TCRdb re-called the PCR reads with MiXCR. The sample yields approximately 240,000 distinct CDR3 sequences, about 9.5% seen once. The rearrangement joins TRBV6-1 to TRBJ2-7; 8 positions match TRBD1. The specimen was PBMCs from the stem cell graft donor, collected from the stem cell graft. The TCR comes from a human donor who donated a stem cell graft to a child with acute lymphoblastic leukemia. The CDR3 region is CASRRTGQGGIYEQYF. The CDR3, as DNA: TGTGCCAGCAGAAGAACCGGACAGGGAGGAATCTACGAGCAGTACTTC.